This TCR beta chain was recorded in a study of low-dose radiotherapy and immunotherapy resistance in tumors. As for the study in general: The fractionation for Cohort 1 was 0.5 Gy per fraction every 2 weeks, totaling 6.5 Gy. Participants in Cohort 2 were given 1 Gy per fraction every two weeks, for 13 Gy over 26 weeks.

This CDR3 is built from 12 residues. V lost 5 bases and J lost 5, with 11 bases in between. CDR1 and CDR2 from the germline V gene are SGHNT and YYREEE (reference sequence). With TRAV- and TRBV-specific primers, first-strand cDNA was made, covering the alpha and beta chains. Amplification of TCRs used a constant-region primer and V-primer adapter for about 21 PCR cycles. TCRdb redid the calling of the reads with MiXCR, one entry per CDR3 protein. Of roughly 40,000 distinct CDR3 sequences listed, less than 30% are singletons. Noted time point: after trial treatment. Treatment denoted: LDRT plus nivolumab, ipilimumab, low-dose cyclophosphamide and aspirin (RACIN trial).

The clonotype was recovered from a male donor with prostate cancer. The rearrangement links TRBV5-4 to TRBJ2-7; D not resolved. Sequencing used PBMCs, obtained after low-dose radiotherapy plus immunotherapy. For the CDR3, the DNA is TGTGCCAGCAGAGCTGGGCTAGACGAGCAGTACTTC. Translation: CASRAGLDEQYF.